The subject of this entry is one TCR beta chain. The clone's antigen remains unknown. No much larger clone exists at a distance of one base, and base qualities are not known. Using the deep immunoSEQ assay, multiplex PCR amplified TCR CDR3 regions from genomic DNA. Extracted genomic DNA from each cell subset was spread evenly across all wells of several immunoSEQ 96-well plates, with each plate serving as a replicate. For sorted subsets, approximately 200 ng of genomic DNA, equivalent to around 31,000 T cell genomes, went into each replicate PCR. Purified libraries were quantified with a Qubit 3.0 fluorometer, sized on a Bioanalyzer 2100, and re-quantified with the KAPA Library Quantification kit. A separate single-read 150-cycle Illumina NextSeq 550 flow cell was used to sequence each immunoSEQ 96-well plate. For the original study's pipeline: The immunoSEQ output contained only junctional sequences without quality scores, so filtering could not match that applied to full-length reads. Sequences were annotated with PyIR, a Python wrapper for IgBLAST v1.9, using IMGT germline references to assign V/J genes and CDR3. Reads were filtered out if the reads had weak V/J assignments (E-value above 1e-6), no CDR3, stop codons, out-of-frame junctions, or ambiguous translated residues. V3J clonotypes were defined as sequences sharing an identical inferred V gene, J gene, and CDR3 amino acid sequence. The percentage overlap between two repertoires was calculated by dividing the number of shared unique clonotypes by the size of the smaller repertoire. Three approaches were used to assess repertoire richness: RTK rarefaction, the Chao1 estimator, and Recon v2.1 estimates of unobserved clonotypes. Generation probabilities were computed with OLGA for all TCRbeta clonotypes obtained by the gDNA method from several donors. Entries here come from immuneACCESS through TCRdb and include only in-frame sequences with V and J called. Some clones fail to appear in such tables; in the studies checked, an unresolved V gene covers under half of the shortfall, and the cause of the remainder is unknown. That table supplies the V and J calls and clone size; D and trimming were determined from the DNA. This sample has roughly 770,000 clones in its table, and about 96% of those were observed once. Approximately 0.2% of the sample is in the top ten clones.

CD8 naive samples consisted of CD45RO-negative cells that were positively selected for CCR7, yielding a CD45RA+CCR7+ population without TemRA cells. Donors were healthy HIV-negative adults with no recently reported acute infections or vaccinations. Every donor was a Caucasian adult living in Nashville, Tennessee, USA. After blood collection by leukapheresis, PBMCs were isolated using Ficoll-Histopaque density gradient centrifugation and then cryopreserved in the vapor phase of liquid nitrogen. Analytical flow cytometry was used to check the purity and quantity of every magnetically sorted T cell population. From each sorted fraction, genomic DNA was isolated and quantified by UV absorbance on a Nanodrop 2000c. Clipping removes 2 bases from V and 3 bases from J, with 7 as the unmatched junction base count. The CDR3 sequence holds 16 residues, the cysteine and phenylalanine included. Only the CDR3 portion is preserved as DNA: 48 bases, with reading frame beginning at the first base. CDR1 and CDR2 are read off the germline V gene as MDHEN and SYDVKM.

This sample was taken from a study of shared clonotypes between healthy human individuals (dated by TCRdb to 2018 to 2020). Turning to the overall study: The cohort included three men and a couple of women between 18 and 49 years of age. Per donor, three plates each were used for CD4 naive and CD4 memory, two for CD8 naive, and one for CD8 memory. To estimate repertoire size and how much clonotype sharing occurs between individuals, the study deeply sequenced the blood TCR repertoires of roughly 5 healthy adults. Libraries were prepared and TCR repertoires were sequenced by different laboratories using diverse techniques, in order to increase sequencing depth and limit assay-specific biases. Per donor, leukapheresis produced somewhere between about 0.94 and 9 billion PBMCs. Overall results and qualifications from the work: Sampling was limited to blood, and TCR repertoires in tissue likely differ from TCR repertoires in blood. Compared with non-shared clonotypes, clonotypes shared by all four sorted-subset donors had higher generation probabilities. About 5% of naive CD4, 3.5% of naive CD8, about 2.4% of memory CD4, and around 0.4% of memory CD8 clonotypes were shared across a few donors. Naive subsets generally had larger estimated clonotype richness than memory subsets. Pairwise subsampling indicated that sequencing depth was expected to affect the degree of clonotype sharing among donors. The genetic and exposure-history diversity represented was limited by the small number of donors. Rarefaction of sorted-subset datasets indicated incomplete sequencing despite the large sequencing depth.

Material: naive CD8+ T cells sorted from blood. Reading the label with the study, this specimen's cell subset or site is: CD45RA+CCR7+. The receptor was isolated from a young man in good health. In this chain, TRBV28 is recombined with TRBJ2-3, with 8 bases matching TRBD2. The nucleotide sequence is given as TGTGCCAGCAGTTTAATCTCGGGACTAGGGACAGATACGCAGTATTTT. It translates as CASSLISGLGTDTQYF.